These 3 T cell receptor beta chains originate from one sample sequenced in a study of shared clonotypes between healthy human individuals. Profiling relied on immunoSEQ multiplex PCR, and the TCRdb table lists in-frame clones only, not all of them. The sample includes about 730,000 clones, roughly two thirds seen only once; the top ten take more than 1.5%. The sample comprised memory CD4+ T cells sorted from blood. Sample subset: CD45RA-negative fraction. All receptors come from a young woman in good health.

The chain is built from TRBV5-4 and TRBJ2-7, with 10 bases lining up with TRBD2. V dropped 0 bases and J dropped 0; count of bases not matched to a gene: 12. The germline V gene encodes CDR1 SGHNT and CDR2 YYREEE (reference sequence). This CDR3 is built from 19 residues. Here the CDR3 reads CASSLGPGLAQTTSYEQYF. In DNA, the CDR3 is TGTGCCAGCAGCTTGGGTCCGGGACTAGCGCAAACTACCTCCTACGAGCAGTACTTC.

The rearrangement uses TRBV2 and TRBJ2-4, with no clear D. The CDR3 has 14 amino acids. The germline CDR1 and CDR2 sequences are SNHLY and FYNNEI. The V end was cut by 7 bases, the J end by 6 bases, with 16 bases between. CDR3 sequence reads: CASKVENGRNIQYF. In nucleotides, the CDR3 is TGTGCCAGCAAAGTGGAGAACGGCCGAAACATTCAGTACTTC.

The chain couples TRBV4-2 to TRBJ1-3; no clear D gene. Germline CDR1 reads LGHNA; CDR2 reads YNFKEQ. V shed 0 bases and J shed 2 bases, with 8 bases lying between them. The CDR3 length is 15 residues. The CDR3 spells CASSQEVRTGNTIYF. CDR3 nucleotide sequence: TGTGCCAGCAGCCAAGAGGTTCGGACTGGAAACACCATATATTTT.